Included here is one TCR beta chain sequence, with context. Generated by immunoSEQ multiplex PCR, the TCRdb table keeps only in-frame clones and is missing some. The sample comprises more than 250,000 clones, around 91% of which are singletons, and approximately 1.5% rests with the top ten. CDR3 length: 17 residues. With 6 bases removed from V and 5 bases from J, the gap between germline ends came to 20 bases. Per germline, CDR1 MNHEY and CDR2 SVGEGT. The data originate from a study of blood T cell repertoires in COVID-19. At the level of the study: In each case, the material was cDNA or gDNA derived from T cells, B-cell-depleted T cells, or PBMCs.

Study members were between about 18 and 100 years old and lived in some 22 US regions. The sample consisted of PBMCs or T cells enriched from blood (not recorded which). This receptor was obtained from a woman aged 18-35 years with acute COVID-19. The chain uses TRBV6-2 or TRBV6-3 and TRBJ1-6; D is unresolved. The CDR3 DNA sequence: TGTGCCAGCAGCCCTAACCTCCGACTTAACGATAATTCACCCCTCCACTTT. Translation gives CASSPNLRLNDNSPLHF.